A selection of T cell receptor beta chains follows, all from one sample in a study of PD-1 blockade in classical Hodgkin lymphoma. Method: immunoSEQ multiplex PCR; TCRdb's copy keeps in-frame clones and lacks some. The sample has some 90,000 clones; 78% are singletons. The sample here was peripheral blood mononuclear cells (PBMCs), taken before the fourth cycle of nivolumab. These receptors all come from a human donor with classical Hodgkin lymphoma. Both conserved end residues are part of each CDR3. The D gene is left open where the match is weak. Size is omitted from some rows. Given values are once, few, many or a class for expanded clones.

v_gene,d_gene,abundance,j_gene,CDR3aa,CDR3nt
TRBV27,NA,few,TRBJ2-3,CASKGSATDTQYF,TGTGCCAGCAAGGGTAGCGCCACAGATACGCAGTATTTT
TRBV19,NA,NA,TRBJ2-5,CATKARAGAGQETQYF,TGTGCCACCAAAGCCCGGGCAGGGGCAGGACAAGAGACCCAGTACTTC
TRBV5-1,TRBD1,NA,TRBJ1-1,CASSSPRDRGWNTEAFF,TGCGCCAGCAGCTCACCCCGGGACAGGGGGTGGAACACTGAAGCTTTCTTT
TRBV30,NA,NA,TRBJ1-3,CAWTPGWSNTIYF,TGTGCCTGGACCCCTGGCTGGTCCAACACCATATATTTT
TRBV18,TRBD1,NA,TRBJ2-7,CASSPQDRDYEQYF,TGTGCCAGCTCACCTCAGGACAGGGACTACGAGCAGTACTTC
TRBV18,NA,NA,TRBJ1-5,CASSPIGSSNQPQHF,TGTGCCAGCTCACCAATAGGGTCCAGCAATCAGCCCCAGCATTTT
TRBV19,TRBD1,NA,TRBJ2-7,CASSTTTGWTGNYEQYF,TGTGCCAGTAGTACGACCACCGGGTGGACAGGGAACTACGAGCAGTACTTC
TRBV7-2,TRBD2,few,TRBJ2-1,CASSFSGRAYNEQFF,TGTGCCAGCAGCTTTAGCGGGAGGGCCTACAATGAGCAGTTCTTC
TRBV19,NA,NA,TRBJ1-4,CASTGGLKNEKLFF,TGTGCCAGTACGGGGGGCTTGAAGAATGAAAAACTGTTTTTT
TRBV14,NA,NA,TRBJ2-1,CASSQDGDYNEQFF,TGTGCCAGCAGCCAAGATGGTGACTACAATGAGCAGTTCTTC
TRBV10-3,NA,NA,TRBJ2-7,CASSYLVGGSYEQYF,TGTGCCAGCAGTTATTTGGTCGGTGGCTCCTACGAGCAGTACTTC
TRBV30,NA,once,TRBJ1-2,CAWSGLVSDYGYTF,TGTGCCTGGAGTGGGCTAGTTTCAGACTATGGCTACACCTTC
TRBV4-3,TRBD2,NA,TRBJ2-7,CASSQSEGDNSGTYYEQYF,TGCGCCAGCAGCCAATCAGAGGGTGATAATAGCGGGACTTACTACGAGCAGTACTTC
TRBV27,NA,NA,TRBJ1-2,CASSLRSGYGYTF,TGTGCCAGCAGTTTACGGTCAGGCTATGGCTACACCTTC
TRBV21-1,NA,NA,TRBJ2-3,CASSKGASGDTQYF,TGTGCCAGCAGCAAAGGGGCCTCCGGAGATACGCAGTATTTT
TRBV29-1,NA,once,TRBJ2-1,CSAALLVSAYNEQFF,TGCAGCGCCGCCCTACTAGTTTCGGCGTACAATGAGCAGTTCTTC